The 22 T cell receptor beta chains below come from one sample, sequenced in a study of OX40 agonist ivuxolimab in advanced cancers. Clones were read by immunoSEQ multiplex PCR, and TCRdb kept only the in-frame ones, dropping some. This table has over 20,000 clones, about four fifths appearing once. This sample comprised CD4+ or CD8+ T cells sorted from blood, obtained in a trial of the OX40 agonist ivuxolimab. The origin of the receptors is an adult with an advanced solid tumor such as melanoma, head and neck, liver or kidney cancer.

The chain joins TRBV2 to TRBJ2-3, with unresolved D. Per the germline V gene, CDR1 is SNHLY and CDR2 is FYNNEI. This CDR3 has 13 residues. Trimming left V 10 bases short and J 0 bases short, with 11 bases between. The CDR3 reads CATNSASTDTQYF. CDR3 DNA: TGTGCCACCAACAGCGCTAGCACAGATACGCAGTATTTT.

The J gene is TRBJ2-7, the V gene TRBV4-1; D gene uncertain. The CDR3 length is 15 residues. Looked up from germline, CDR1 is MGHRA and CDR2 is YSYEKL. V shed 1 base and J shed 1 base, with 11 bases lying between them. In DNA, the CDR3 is TGCGCCAGCAGCCAAGTCCAGGACGCTTCCTACGAGCAGTACTTC. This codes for CASSQVQDASYEQYF.

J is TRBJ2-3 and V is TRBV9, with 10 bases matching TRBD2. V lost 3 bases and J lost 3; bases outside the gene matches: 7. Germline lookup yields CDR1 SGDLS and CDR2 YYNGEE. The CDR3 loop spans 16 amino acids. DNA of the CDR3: TGTGCCAGCAGCGATTTAATAGCGGGGGGTACAGATACGCAGTATTTT. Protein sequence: CASSDLIAGGTDTQYF.

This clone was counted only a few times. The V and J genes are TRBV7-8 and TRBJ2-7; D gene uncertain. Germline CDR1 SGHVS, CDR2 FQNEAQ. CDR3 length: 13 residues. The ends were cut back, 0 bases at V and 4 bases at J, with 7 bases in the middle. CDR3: CASSLALGYEQYF. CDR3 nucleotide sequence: TGTGCCAGCAGCTTAGCGTTGGGGTACGAGCAGTACTTC.

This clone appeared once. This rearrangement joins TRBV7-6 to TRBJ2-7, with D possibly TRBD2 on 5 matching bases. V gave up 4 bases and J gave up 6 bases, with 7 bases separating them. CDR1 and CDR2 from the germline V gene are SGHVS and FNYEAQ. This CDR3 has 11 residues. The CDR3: CASSSGGEQYF. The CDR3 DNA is TGTGCCAGCAGCTCTGGAGGCGAGCAGTACTTC.

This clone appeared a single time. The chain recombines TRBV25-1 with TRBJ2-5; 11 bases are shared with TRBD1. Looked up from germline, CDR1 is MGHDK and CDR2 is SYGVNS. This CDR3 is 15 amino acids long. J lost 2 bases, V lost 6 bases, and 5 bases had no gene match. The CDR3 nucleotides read TGTGCCAGCAGCCCGGACAGGGGGCGTCAAGAGACCCAGTACTTC. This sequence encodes CASSPDRGRQETQYF.

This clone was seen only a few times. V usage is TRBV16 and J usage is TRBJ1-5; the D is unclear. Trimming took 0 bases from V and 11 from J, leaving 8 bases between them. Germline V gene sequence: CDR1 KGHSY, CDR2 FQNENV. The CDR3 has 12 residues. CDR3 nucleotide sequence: TGTGCCAGCAGCCAATCGAGAGATTCCCAGCATTTT. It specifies CASSQSRDSQHF.

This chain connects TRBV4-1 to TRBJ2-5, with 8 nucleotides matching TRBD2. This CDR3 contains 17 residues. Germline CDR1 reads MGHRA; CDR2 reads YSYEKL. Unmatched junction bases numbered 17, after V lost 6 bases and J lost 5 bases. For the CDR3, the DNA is TGCGCCAGCAGGGGACACCCAGCGGGAGTTTTATGGGAGACCCAGTACTTC. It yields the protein CASRGHPAGVLWETQYF.

Written as DNA, the CDR3 is TGTGCCTGGAGTGTACTCCGGAACACTGAAGCTTTCTTT. It translates to CAWSVLRNTEAFF. The chain uses TRBV30 and TRBJ1-1; D unclear. The CDR3 is 13 amino acids. Germline V lookup: CDR1 GTSNPN, CDR2 SVGIG (reference sequence). Trimming stripped 0 bases from V and 1 base from J, with 6 bases between.

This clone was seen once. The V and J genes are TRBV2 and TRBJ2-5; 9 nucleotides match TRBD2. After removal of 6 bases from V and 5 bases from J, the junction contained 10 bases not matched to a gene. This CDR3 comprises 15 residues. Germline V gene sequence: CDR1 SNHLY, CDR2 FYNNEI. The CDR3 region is CASRLTSGRLETQYF. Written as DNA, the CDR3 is TGTGCCAGCAGGCTGACTAGCGGCCGTCTTGAGACCCAGTACTTC.

CDR3 sequence: CASSPSPYQDYGYTF. The CDR3 DNA reads TGTGCCAGCTCACCAAGTCCTTACCAAGACTATGGCTACACCTTC. V and J are TRBV18 and TRBJ1-2; D gene uncertain. V was cut by 2 bases and J by 3 bases, with 13 bases left in between. Germline-derived CDR1 and CDR2 are KGHSH and LQKENI. The CDR3 sequence is 15 residues long.

CDR3 in amino acids: CASSKKTTATSYEQYF. CDR3 coding DNA: TGTGCCAGCAGCAAGAAAACGACGGCGACCTCCTACGAGCAGTACTTC. This chain connects TRBV14 to TRBJ2-7; no reliable D call. The CDR3 spans 16 residues. Germline V gene lookup returns CDR1 SGHDN and CDR2 FVKESK. The ends were cut back, 5 bases at V and 0 bases at J, with 17 bases in the middle.

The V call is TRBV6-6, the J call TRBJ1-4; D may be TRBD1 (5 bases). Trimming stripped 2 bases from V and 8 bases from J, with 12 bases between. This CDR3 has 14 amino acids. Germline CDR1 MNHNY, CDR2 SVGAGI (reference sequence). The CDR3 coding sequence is TGTGCCAGCAGTTACGGGTTCGGGACGGAAAAACTGTTTTTT. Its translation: CASSYGFGTEKLFF.

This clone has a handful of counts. The CDR3 nucleotides are TGTGCCAGCAGCTCGTCGGACAGACGCAATCGGGTCGACGAGCAGTACTTC. Translation gives CASSSSDRRNRVDEQYF. This sequence joins TRBV7-9 and TRBJ2-7, with a weak D call TRBD1 (6 bases). CDR3 length: 17 residues. Deletions cut 4 bases from V and 5 bases from J, with 24 bases between. Per germline, CDR1 SEHNR and CDR2 FQNEAQ (reference sequence).

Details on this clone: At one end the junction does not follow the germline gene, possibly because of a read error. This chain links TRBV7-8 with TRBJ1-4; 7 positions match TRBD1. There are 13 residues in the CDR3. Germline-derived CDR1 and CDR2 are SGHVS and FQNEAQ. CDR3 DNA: TGTGCCAGCAGCCTCGGGACAGCAGAAAGACTGTTTTTT. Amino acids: CASSLGTAERLFF.

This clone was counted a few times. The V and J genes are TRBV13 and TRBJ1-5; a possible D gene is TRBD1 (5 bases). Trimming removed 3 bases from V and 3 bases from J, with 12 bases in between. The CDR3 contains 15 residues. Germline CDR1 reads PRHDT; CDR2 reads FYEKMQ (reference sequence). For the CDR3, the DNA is TGTGCCAGCAGCTTTTGGGGCTCCTACAATCAGCCCCAGCATTTT. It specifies CASSFWGSYNQPQHF.

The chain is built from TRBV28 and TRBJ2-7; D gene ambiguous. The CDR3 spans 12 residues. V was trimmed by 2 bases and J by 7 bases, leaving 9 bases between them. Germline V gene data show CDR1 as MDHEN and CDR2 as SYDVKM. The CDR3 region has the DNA TGTGCCAGCAGTTTAAACCTGGGTGAGCAGTACTTC. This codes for CASSLNLGEQYF.

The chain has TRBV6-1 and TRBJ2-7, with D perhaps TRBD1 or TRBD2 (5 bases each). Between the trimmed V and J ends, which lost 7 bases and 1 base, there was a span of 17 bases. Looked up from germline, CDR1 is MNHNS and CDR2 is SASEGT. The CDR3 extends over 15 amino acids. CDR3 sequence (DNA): TGTGCCAGCAACCAGGTGAGGGACCCATCCTACGAGCAGTACTTC. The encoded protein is CASNQVRDPSYEQYF.

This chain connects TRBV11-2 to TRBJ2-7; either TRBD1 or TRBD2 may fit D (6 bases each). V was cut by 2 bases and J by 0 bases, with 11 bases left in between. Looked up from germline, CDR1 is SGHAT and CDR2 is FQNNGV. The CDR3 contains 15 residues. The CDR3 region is CASSLYGGYSYEQYF. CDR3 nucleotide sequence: TGTGCCAGCAGCTTATACGGGGGCTACTCCTACGAGCAGTACTTC. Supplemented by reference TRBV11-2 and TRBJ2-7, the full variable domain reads EAGVAQSPRYKIIEKRQSVAFWCNPISGHATLYWYQQILGQGPKLLIQFQNNGVVDDSQLPKDRFSAERLKGVDSTLKIQPAKLEDSAVYLCASSLYGGYSYEQYFGPGTRLTVT.

CDR3 amino acids: CASGLDAYEQYF. Here the CDR3 DNA reads TGTGCCAGCGGCCTGGACGCCTACGAGCAGTACTTC. The gene calls are TRBV11-2 and TRBJ2-7; no clear D. This CDR3 contains 12 residues. Germline assignment: CDR1 SGHAT and CDR2 FQNNGV. V lost 8 bases and J 2 bases, leaving 10 bases between the germline ends.

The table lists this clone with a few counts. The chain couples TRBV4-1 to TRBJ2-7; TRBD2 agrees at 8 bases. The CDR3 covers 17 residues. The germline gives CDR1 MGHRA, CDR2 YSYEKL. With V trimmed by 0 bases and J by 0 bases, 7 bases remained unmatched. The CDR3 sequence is CASSQEYPSGYSYEQYF. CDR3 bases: TGCGCCAGCAGCCAAGAATATCCTAGCGGGTACTCCTACGAGCAGTACTTC.

The CDR3 here is CASSPWDWNNEQFF. The CDR3 coding sequence is TGTGCCAGCAGCCCCTGGGACTGGAACAATGAGCAGTTCTTC. The chain carries TRBV7-9 and TRBJ2-1, with D tentatively TRBD2 (6 bases). Germline CDR1 SEHNR, CDR2 FQNEAQ (reference sequence). V was clipped by 5 bases and J by 5 bases, with 13 bases between them. There are 14 residues in the CDR3.